Listed here are 2 T cell receptor beta chains from one sample, sequenced in a study of cytotoxic CD8 clonotypes in ibrutinib-treated CLL. Method: immunoSEQ multiplex PCR; TCRdb's copy keeps in-frame clones and lacks some. In the table there are tens of thousands of clones, around three quarters of which are singletons. The specimen comprised PBMCs, sampled after 24 months of ibrutinib treatment. The source of these receptors is a human donor with chronic lymphocytic leukemia.

The chain links TRBV2 to TRBJ1-5, with D possibly TRBD1 on 5 matching bases. Germline CDR1 SNHLY, CDR2 FYNNEI. V lost 4 bases, J lost 2 bases, and 12 bases lay in between. The CDR3 is 15 amino acids. The DNA of the CDR3 is TGTGCCAGCAGTGCTACGGGGGGAGGCAATCAGCCCCAGCATTTT. It codes for CASSATGGGNQPQHF.

The chain has TRBV6-6 and TRBJ1-4; D remains ambiguous. Per the germline V gene, CDR1 is MNHNY and CDR2 is SVGAGI (reference sequence). The CDR3 totals 14 residues. V lost 2 bases and J 7 bases, leaving 11 bases between the germline ends. CDR3 nucleotide sequence: TGTGCCAGCAGTTACGACGACAAGTCTGAAAAACTGTTTTTT. This encodes CASSYDDKSEKLFF.